This T cell receptor beta chain was observed in a study of technical replicates of blood from a few donors. Sequencing used immunoSEQ multiplex PCR; TCRdb keeps in-frame clones, though not all of them. The table includes some 70,000 clones, 90% to 95% detected once. V was trimmed by 6 bases and J by 6 bases, leaving 15 bases between them. There are 14 residues in the CDR3. Germline V gene data show CDR1 as ENHRY and CDR2 as SYGVKD. This clonotype was obtained from a human donor in good health. Some clones in this sample may be carry-over from other donors' samples. The chain uses TRBV10-3 and TRBJ1-5; possible D gene TRBD1, 5 bases. Sequenced: PBMCs. CDR3 loop: CAIRGSGEGQPQHF. CDR3 sequence (DNA): TGTGCCATCAGGGGCTCGGGGGAGGGTCAGCCCCAGCATTTT.